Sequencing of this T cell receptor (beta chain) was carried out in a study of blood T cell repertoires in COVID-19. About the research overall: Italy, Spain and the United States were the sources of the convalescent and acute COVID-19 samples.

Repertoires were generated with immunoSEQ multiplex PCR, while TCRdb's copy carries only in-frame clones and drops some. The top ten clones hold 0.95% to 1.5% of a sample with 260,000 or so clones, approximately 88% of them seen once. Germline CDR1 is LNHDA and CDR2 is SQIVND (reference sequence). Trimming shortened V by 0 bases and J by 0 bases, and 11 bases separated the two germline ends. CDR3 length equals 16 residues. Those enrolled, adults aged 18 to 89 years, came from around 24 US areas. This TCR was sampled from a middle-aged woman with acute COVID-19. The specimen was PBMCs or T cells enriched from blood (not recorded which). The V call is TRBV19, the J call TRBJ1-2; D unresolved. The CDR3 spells CASSIDARATNYGYTF. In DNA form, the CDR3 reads TGTGCCAGTAGTATAGATGCGCGGGCGACTAACTATGGCTACACCTTC.